The 15 T cell receptor beta chains listed next were all sequenced from one sample in a study of T cell responses to AZD1222 COVID-19 vaccine. TCRdb keeps only in-frame clones here, not all; method: immunoSEQ multiplex PCR. The table shows roughly 100,000 clones, with roughly 91% occurring only once. Sequencing was performed on peripheral blood, taken on day 0 of AZD1222 vaccination. The receptors were sampled from an adult in good health.

The chain combines TRBV28 with TRBJ1-3; D is unresolved. This CDR3 is 15 amino acids long. Germline V gene data show CDR1 as MDHEN and CDR2 as SYDVKM. V gave up 2 bases and J gave up 7 bases, with 15 bases separating them. The CDR3 protein is CASSLRTSSENTIYF. The CDR3 coding sequence is TGTGCCAGCAGTTTACGGACGAGCTCTGAGAACACCATATATTTT.

This clone was observed a single time. The CDR3 protein is CASSLSLLAYEQYF. DNA for the CDR3: TGTGCCAGCAGTTTATCCCTACTAGCCTACGAGCAGTACTTC. This chain links TRBV27 with TRBJ2-7; D is possibly TRBD2 (5 bases). Germline V gives CDR1 MNHEY, CDR2 SMNVEV (reference sequence). The CDR3 has 14 amino acids. The V end was cut by 0 bases, the J end by 2 bases, with 8 bases between.

The rearrangement uses TRBV19 and TRBJ2-1, with a weak D call TRBD1 (6 bases). The CDR3 length is 15 residues. Germline V gives CDR1 LNHDA, CDR2 SQIVND (reference sequence). Trimming cost V 5 bases and J 4 bases, with 15 bases left between them. The CDR3 DNA reads TGTGCCAGTAGTCAAGACAGGACCCGTTACAATGAGCAGTTCTTC. As protein: CASSQDRTRYNEQFF.

The rearrangement links TRBV4-3 to TRBJ2-3, with 8 bases lining up with TRBD2. The CDR3 runs to 16 residues. Per germline, CDR1 LGHNA and CDR2 YSLEER. Losses at the gene ends were 2 bases for V and 6 bases for J; bases not matched to a gene: 10. CDR3 nucleotides: TGCGCCAGCAGCCAATCCGGGAGCGGGAGTAAGGATACGCAGTATTTT. Translation gives CASSQSGSGSKDTQYF.

In nucleotides, the CDR3 is TGTGCCAGCGGGATAGCGGTGTACCAAGAGACCCAGTACTTC. Encoded protein: CASGIAVYQETQYF. V gene TRBV2 combines with J gene TRBJ2-5; tentative D call: TRBD2 (6 bases). CDR1 and CDR2 from the germline V gene are SNHLY and FYNNEI. The CDR3 is made up of 14 amino acids. Trimming stripped 8 bases from V and 0 bases from J, with 13 bases between. Supplemented by reference TRBV2 and TRBJ2-5, the full variable domain reads EPEVTQTPSHQVTQMGQEVILRCVPISNHLYFYWYRQILGQKVEFLVSFYNNEISEKSEIFDDQFSVERPDGSNFTLKIRSTKLEDSAMYFCASGIAVYQETQYFGPGTRLLVL.

The chain recombines TRBV4-1 with TRBJ2-1, with 10 positions matching TRBD2. The length of the CDR3 is 16 residues. V gave up 0 bases and J gave up 7 bases; unmatched junction bases: 6. Germline V gene data show CDR1 as MGHRA and CDR2 as YSYEKL. CDR3 nucleotide sequence: TGCGCCAGCAGCCAAGAATCTAGCGGGAGTCGTAATGAGCAGTTCTTC. It is translated as CASSQESSGSRNEQFF.

J is TRBJ1-6 and V is TRBV4-1, with a possible D match to TRBD1 (5 bases). This CDR3 has 16 residues. V lost 0 bases and J lost 5, with 11 bases in between. CDR1 is MGHRA, CDR2 YSYEKL, per germline. CDR3 protein: CASSQERGANNSPLHF. As DNA, the CDR3 is TGCGCCAGCAGCCAAGAGAGGGGCGCGAATAATTCACCCCTCCACTTT.

The chain carries TRBV19 and TRBJ2-7, with 7 bases matching TRBD1. J lost 2 bases, V lost 3 bases, and 4 bases had no gene match. CDR1 and CDR2 from the germline V gene are LNHDA and SQIVND (reference sequence). The length of the CDR3 is 14 residues. The CDR3 coding sequence is TGTGCCAGTAGTATCGGGACAGCCGCCTACGAGCAGTACTTC. This sequence encodes CASSIGTAAYEQYF.

The chain employs TRBV28 and TRBJ1-1; 9 bases agree with TRBD1. This CDR3 is built from 16 residues. CDR1 is MDHEN and CDR2 is SYDVKM in the germline V gene. V shed 6 bases and J 3 bases; nucleotides not matched to a gene: 11. CDR3 protein: CASRPPGTGWDTEAFF. As DNA, the CDR3 is TGTGCCAGCAGGCCACCCGGGACAGGGTGGGACACTGAAGCTTTCTTT.

The rearrangement links TRBV5-5 to TRBJ2-3, with D perhaps TRBD1 (5 bases). The CDR3 is made up of 16 amino acids. V was clipped by 2 bases and J by 0 bases, with 13 bases between them. The germline V gene has CDR1 SGHKS and CDR2 YYEKEE (reference sequence). CDR3 coding DNA: TGTGCCAGCAGCTTCGAATGGACACCTAGCACAGATACGCAGTATTTT. Translating it yields CASSFEWTPSTDTQYF.

The sample holds one count of this clone. The V call is TRBV27, the J call TRBJ2-7; 10 nucleotides line up with TRBD2. Germline CDR1 MNHEY, CDR2 SMNVEV (reference sequence). This CDR3 is 16 amino acids long. V trimming: 6 bases; J trimming: 2 bases; junction bases outside the gene matches: 10. The CDR3 bases are TGTGCCAGCAGCCTTACCTCTCTAGCGGGAGCCTACGAGCAGTACTTC. It is translated as CASSLTSLAGAYEQYF.

The chain joins TRBV7-2 to TRBJ2-1; D remains unclear. The ends were cut back, 1 base at V and 4 bases at J, with 8 bases in the middle. CDR1 SGHTA and CDR2 FQGNSA come from the germline V gene. The CDR3 totals 14 residues. CDR3 loop: CASSLESGYNEQFF. The CDR3 bases are TGTGCCAGCAGCTTAGAGTCTGGGTACAATGAGCAGTTCTTC.

This chain joins TRBV24-1 and TRBJ2-1; 11 positions match TRBD2. CDR1 is KGHDR, CDR2 SFDVKD, per germline. The J segment lost 6 bases and the V segment lost 7 bases, leaving 7 bases of the junction unmatched. The CDR3 length is 15 residues. In nucleotides, the CDR3 is TGTGCCACCAGCGAAGGGGGGACTAGCGGCAATGAGCAGTTCTTC. Its protein is CATSEGGTSGNEQFF.

A note on this clone: Other DNA sequences in the same sample also yield this CDR3. The J gene is TRBJ1-2, the V gene TRBV19; D ambiguous. The CDR3 has 13 amino acids. Germline CDR1 is LNHDA and CDR2 is SQIVND (reference sequence). Deletions cut 5 bases from V and 3 bases from J, with 10 bases between. DNA for the CDR3: TGTGCCAGTAGTCTCACGGGCGACTATGGCTACACCTTC. The encoded protein is CASSLTGDYGYTF.

The chain recombines TRBV5-1 with TRBJ2-3; tentative D call: TRBD2 (6 bases). V was shortened by 0 bases and J by 4 bases, with 12 bases between the two germline ends. There are 15 residues in the CDR3. Germline CDR1 and CDR2: SGHRS and YFSETQ. In nucleotides, the CDR3 is TGCGCCAGCAGCTTGGCGGGAGCGGGTGCAGATACGCAGTATTTT. This codes for CASSLAGAGADTQYF.